The 23 T cell receptor beta chains listed next were all sequenced from one sample in a study of blood T cell repertoires in COVID-19. Measured with immunoSEQ multiplex PCR; TCRdb has only the in-frame clones, and not every one. The table records about 140,000 clones, 70% to 90% of them present only once. The sample taken for sequencing was peripheral blood. All receptors come from a man over 45 with acute or convalescent COVID-19.

V gene TRBV11-3 combines with J gene TRBJ2-2; tentatively, D is TRBD1 (6 bases). CDR3 size: 15 residues. V was pared by 5 bases and J by 5 bases, with 15 bases between. Germline lookup yields CDR1 SGHNT and CDR2 YENEEA. CDR3 residues: CASSADRFRTGELFF. CDR3 in DNA: TGTGCCAGCAGCGCAGACAGGTTTCGAACCGGGGAGCTGTTTTTT.

This clone was counted between two and nine times. The V and J genes are TRBV7-2 and TRBJ2-7, with TRBD1 as a possible D gene (6 bases). V lost 1 base, J lost 0 bases, and 10 bases lay in between. Looked up from germline, CDR1 is SGHTA and CDR2 is FQGNSA. There are 15 residues in the CDR3. CDR3 sequence (DNA): TGTGCCAGCAGCTTAGGACAGGTCCGCTCCTACGAGCAGTACTTC. Translated: CASSLGQVRSYEQYF.

The chain uses TRBV18 and TRBJ1-5; 7 bases map to TRBD1. The CDR3 contains 15 residues. V trimming: 3 bases; J trimming: 8 bases; junction bases outside the gene matches: 10. Germline CDR1 KGHSH, CDR2 LQKENI. The CDR3 here is CASSPNRGSEEPQHF. CDR3 DNA sequence: TGTGCCAGCTCACCGAACAGGGGCTCGGAGGAGCCCCAGCATTTT.

The rearrangement links TRBV27 to TRBJ2-3; D is possibly TRBD1 (5 bases). V shed 2 bases and J shed 2 bases, with 5 bases lying between them. Germline CDR1 MNHEY, CDR2 SMNVEV (reference sequence). This CDR3 is 13 amino acids long. The CDR3 DNA is TGTGCCAGCAGTTTAGGGGCCACAGATACGCAGTATTTT. Encoded protein: CASSLGATDTQYF.

The chain recombines TRBV2 with TRBJ2-7; 8 bases map to TRBD1. Germline V CDR1 and CDR2: SNHLY, FYNNEI. The length of the CDR3 is 13 residues. Trimming cost V 4 bases and J 5 bases; bases outside gene matches: 4. The CDR3 spells CASSGTGNHEQYF. As DNA, the CDR3 is TGTGCCAGCAGTGGGACAGGGAACCACGAGCAGTACTTC. The full variable domain, its missing parts supplied by reference TRBV2 and TRBJ2-7, is EPEVTQTPSHQVTQMGQEVILRCVPISNHLYFYWYRQILGQKVEFLVSFYNNEISEKSEIFDDQFSVERPDGSNFTLKIRSTKLEDSAMYFCASSGTGNHEQYFGPGTRLTVT.

The chain recombines TRBV4-1 with TRBJ2-7; 7 bases align to TRBD2. Trimming took 6 bases from V and 0 from J; bases not matched to a gene: 5. The CDR3 runs to 14 residues. The V gene's germline CDR1 is MGHRA and CDR2 YSYEKL. The chain's CDR3 is CASRWRESSYEQYF. CDR3 nucleotide sequence: TGCGCCAGCAGGTGGCGGGAGAGCTCCTACGAGCAGTACTTC.

The genes are TRBV7-9 and TRBJ2-2; D possibly corresponds to TRBD1 (7 bases). The V end was cut by 5 bases, the J end by 7 bases, with 17 bases between. The CDR3 has 15 amino acids. CDR1 and CDR2 (germline): SEHNR, FQNEAQ (reference sequence). CDR3 in amino acids: CASSAPGGSGGELFF. CDR3 sequence (DNA): TGTGCCAGCAGCGCCCCAGGGGGGAGTGGCGGGGAGCTGTTTTTT.

Here the CDR3 DNA reads TGCAGCGTTGATAGCGGGAGACGAGGGGAGACCCAGTACTTC. Its translation: CSVDSGRRGETQYF. The chain employs TRBV29-1 and TRBJ2-5; 9 bases fit TRBD2. Germline CDR1 SQVTM, CDR2 ANQGSEA. V shed 3 bases, J shed 5 bases, and the junction held 7 bases outside the gene matches. The CDR3 is 14 residues long.

V is TRBV6-5 and J is TRBJ1-2, with D unresolved. This CDR3 is built from 13 residues. The germline CDR1 and CDR2 sequences are MNHEY and SVGAGI. The ends were cut back, 5 bases at V and 4 bases at J, with 11 bases in the middle. Written as DNA, the CDR3 is TGTGCCAGCAGTCACGGGGTTATCTATGGCTACACCTTC. Its translation is CASSHGVIYGYTF.

The chain employs TRBV11-3 and TRBJ2-1; tentatively, D is TRBD2 (5 bases). Between the trimmed V and J ends, which lost 3 bases and 5 bases, there was a span of 14 bases. CDR3 length equals 15 residues. The V gene's germline CDR1 is SGHNT and CDR2 YENEEA. CDR3 nucleotide sequence: TGTGCCAGCAGCTTGTGGGCGGGTACTAACAATGAGCAGTTCTTC. Encoded protein: CASSLWAGTNNEQFF.

The rearrangement joins TRBV27 to TRBJ2-4, with D maybe TRBD2 (5 bases). The V end was cut by 6 bases, the J end by 1 base, with 22 bases between. The CDR3 runs 18 residues. Germline V lookup: CDR1 MNHEY, CDR2 SMNVEV (reference sequence). CDR3 region: CASSIRPLGVAAKNIQYF. The CDR3 DNA reads as TGTGCCAGCAGCATTAGGCCCCTCGGGGTCGCGGCCAAAAACATTCAGTACTTC.

The rearrangement uses TRBV20-1 and TRBJ2-7; 7 bases line up with TRBD2. The CDR3 is 13 amino acids. The J segment lost 3 bases and the V segment lost 3 bases, leaving 5 bases of the junction unmatched. The germline V gene encodes CDR1 DFQATT and CDR2 SNEGSKA (reference sequence). CDR3 in DNA: TGCAGTGCTAGTCTAGCGGTAGGCTACGAGCAGTACTTC. Protein product: CSASLAVGYEQYF.

The V gene is TRBV5-8, the J gene TRBJ1-4; maybe TRBD1 (5 bases). Germline V gives CDR1 SGHTS, CDR2 YDEGEE. Trimming removed 2 bases at V and 0 bases at J, with 14 bases between. The CDR3 loop spans 17 amino acids. CDR3 loop: CASSLRGPSATNEKLFF. The CDR3 DNA is TGTGCCAGCAGCTTAAGGGGCCCTTCTGCAACTAATGAAAAACTGTTTTTT.

This chain joins TRBV27 and TRBJ2-3; 7 nucleotides line up with TRBD1. The CDR3 consists of 17 residues. Losses at the gene ends were 5 bases for V and 0 bases for J; bases not matched to a gene: 11. CDR1 is MNHEY and CDR2 is SMNVEV in the germline V gene (reference sequence). This CDR3 is CASSPLGQDISTDTQYF. The CDR3 DNA follows: TGTGCCAGCAGTCCACTTGGACAGGACATAAGCACAGATACGCAGTATTTT.

V is TRBV28 and J is TRBJ1-1; D perhaps matches TRBD1 (6 bases). The germline CDR1 and CDR2 sequences are MDHEN and SYDVKM. Trimming left V 4 bases short and J 4 bases short, with 10 bases between. The CDR3 runs to 13 residues. CDR3 coding DNA: TGTGCCAGCAGTTCCAGGGGAACCACTGAAGCTTTCTTT. The encoded protein is CASSSRGTTEAFF.

This rearrangement joins TRBV6-5 to TRBJ2-1, with a possible D match to TRBD1 (6 bases). CDR1 and CDR2 (germline): MNHEY, SVGAGI. V lost 6 bases and J lost 7, with 10 bases in between. The CDR3 runs to 12 residues. CDR3 DNA: TGTGCCAGCAGACCCAGGGGTAATGAGCAGTTCTTC. It codes for CASRPRGNEQFF.

The chain joins TRBV29-1 to TRBJ1-1; 7 nucleotides match TRBD1. The germline CDR1 and CDR2 sequences are SQVTM and ANQGSEA. The CDR3 length is 13 residues. Losses at the gene ends were 3 bases for V and 0 bases for J; bases not matched to a gene: 1. This CDR3 is CSVEGQMNTEAFF. The CDR3 nucleotides read TGCAGCGTTGAGGGACAGATGAACACTGAAGCTTTCTTT.

The chain couples TRBV30 to TRBJ1-2; 7 bases fit TRBD1. CDR1 is GTSNPN and CDR2 is SVGIG in the germline V gene (reference sequence). V shed 5 bases and J 2 bases; nucleotides not matched to a gene: 8. The CDR3 loop spans 14 amino acids. The CDR3 nucleotides are TGTGCCTGGGGAAGGCGGGGACAGAACTATGGCTACACCTTC. The encoded protein is CAWGRRGQNYGYTF. The full variable domain, in which reference TRBV30 and TRBJ1-2 provide the parts outside the CDR3, is SQTIHQWPATLVQPVGSPLSLECTVEGTSNPNLYWYRQAAGRGLQLLFYSVGIGQISSEVPQNLSASRPQDRQFILSSKKLLLSDSGFYLCAWGRRGQNYGYTFGSGTRLTVV.

In its sample, this clone was seen many times. This chain uses TRBV25-1 with TRBJ2-7; 9 bases fit TRBD2. CDR1 MGHDK and CDR2 SYGVNS come from the germline V gene. The junction had 7 bases not matched to a gene; V was cut back by 7 bases and J by 6 bases. The CDR3 is 13 residues long. The CDR3 reads CASTPREGREQYF. The CDR3 region has the DNA TGTGCCAGCACCCCGCGGGAGGGCCGCGAGCAGTACTTC.

V and J are TRBV7-8 and TRBJ2-2, with 7 bases matching TRBD2. The trim removed 10 bases at V and 1 base at J, leaving 3 bases unmatched. Germline values: CDR1 SGHVS, CDR2 FQNEAQ. The CDR3 sequence is 13 residues long. This CDR3 reads CAISGGNTGELFF. The CDR3 DNA sequence: TGTGCCATTTCGGGGGGGAACACCGGGGAGCTGTTTTTT.

This clone appeared a single time. This chain connects TRBV6-4 to TRBJ1-4; 8 bases are shared with TRBD1. V lost 2 bases to trimming and J lost 1 base; unmatched junction nucleotides: 9. Germline CDR1 reads MRHNA; CDR2 reads SNTAGT. CDR3 length: 18 residues. CDR3 sequence (DNA): TGTGCCAGCAGTGACGCCGTAACAGGGGGACAAACTAATGAAAAACTGTTTTTT. Its protein is CASSDAVTGGQTNEKLFF.

The V call is TRBV2, the J call TRBJ2-4, with a possible D match to TRBD1 (5 bases). Germline CDR1 SNHLY, CDR2 FYNNEI. The CDR3 runs 14 residues. V gave up 7 bases and J gave up 0 bases, with 10 bases separating them. The CDR3 loop reads CASTLTVAKNIQYF. The CDR3 DNA reads as TGTGCCAGCACCCTGACAGTAGCCAAAAACATTCAGTACTTC.

The chain carries TRBV12-3 or TRBV12-4 and TRBJ1-1; D gene unclear. Trimming left V 6 bases short and J 6 bases short, with 11 bases between. This CDR3 is 12 amino acids long. CDR3 loop: CASSLLPAEAFF. CDR3 coding DNA: TGTGCCAGCAGCCTTCTTCCGGCTGAAGCTTTCTTT.